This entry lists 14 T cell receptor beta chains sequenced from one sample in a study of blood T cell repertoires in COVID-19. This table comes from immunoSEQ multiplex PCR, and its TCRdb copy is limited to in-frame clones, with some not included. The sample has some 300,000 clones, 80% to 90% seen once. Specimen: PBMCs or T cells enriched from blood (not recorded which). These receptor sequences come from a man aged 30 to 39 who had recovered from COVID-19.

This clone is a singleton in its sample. The CDR3 region has the DNA TGCGCCAGCAGAAAGGGGGACAGGGATCAGCCCCAGCATTTT. This codes for CASRKGDRDQPQHF. This chain links TRBV10-2 with TRBJ1-5; 9 positions match TRBD1. Unmatched junction bases numbered 5, after V lost 6 bases and J lost 5 bases. In germline, CDR1 is WSHSY, CDR2 SAAADI. CDR3 length: 14 residues.

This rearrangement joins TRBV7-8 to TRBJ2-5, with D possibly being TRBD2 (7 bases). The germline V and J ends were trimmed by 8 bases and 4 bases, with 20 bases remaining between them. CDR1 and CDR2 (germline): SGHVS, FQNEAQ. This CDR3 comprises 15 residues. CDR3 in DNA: TGTGCCAGCGGCCCAATAGGGGGGGTGAGAGAGACCCAGTACTTC. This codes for CASGPIGGVRETQYF.

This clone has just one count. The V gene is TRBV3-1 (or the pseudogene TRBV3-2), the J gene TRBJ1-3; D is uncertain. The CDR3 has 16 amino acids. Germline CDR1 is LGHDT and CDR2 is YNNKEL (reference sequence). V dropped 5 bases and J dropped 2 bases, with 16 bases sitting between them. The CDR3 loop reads CASSTSGGYTGNTIYF. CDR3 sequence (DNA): TGTGCCAGCAGCACCTCGGGAGGGTATACTGGAAACACCATATATTTT.

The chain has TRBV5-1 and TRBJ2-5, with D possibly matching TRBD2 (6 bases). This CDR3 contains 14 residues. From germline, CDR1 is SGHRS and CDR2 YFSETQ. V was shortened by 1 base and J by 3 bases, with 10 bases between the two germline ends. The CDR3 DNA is TGCGCCAGCAGCTTGTTCGCGGGAAAAGAGACCCAGTACTTC. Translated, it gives CASSLFAGKETQYF. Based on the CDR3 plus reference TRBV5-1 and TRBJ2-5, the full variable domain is KAGVTQTPRYLIKTRGQQVTLSCSPISGHRSVSWYQQTPGQGLQFLFEYFSETQRNKGNFPGRFSGRQFSNSRSEMNVSTLELGDSALYLCASSLFAGKETQYFGPGTRLLVL.

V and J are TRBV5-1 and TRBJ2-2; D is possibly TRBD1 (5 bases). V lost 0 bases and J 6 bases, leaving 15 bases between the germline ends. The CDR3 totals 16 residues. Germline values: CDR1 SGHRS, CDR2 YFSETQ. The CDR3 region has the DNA TGCGCCAGCAGCTTGGATCCAGGGAATAAAGCCGGGGAGCTGTTTTTT. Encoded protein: CASSLDPGNKAGELFF.

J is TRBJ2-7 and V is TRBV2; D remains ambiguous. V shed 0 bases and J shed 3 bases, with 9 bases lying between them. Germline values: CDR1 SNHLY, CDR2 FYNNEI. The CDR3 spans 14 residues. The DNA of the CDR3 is TGTGCCAGCAGTGAAGCCCGAACAGTCTACGAGCAGTACTTC. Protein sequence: CASSEARTVYEQYF.

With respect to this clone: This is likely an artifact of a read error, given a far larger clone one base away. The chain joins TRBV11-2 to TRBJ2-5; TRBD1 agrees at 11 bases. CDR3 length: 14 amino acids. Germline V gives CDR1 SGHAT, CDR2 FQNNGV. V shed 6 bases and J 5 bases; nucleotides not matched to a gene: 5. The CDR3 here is CASSPGTGGETQYF. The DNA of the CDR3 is TGTGCCAGCAGTCCGGGGACAGGGGGGGAGACCCAGTACTTC.

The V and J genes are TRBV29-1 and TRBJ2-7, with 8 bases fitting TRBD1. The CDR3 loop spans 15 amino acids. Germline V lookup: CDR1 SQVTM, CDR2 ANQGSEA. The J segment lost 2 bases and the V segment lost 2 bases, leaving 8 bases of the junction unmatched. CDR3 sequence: CSVERTGTAPYEQYF. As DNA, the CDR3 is TGCAGCGTTGAAAGGACAGGGACGGCTCCCTACGAGCAGTACTTC.

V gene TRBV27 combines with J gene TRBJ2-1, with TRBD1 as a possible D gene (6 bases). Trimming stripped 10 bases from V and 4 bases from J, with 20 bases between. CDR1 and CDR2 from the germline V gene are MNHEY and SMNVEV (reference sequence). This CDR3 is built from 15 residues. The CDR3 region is CATWGLGADYNEQFF. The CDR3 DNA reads TGTGCCACCTGGGGGCTGGGGGCAGATTACAATGAGCAGTTCTTC.

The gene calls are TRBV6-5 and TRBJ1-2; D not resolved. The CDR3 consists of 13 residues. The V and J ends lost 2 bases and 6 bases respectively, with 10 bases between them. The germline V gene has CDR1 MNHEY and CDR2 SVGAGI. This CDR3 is CASSYRRFDGYTF. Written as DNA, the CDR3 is TGTGCCAGCAGTTACCGGAGATTTGATGGCTACACCTTC.

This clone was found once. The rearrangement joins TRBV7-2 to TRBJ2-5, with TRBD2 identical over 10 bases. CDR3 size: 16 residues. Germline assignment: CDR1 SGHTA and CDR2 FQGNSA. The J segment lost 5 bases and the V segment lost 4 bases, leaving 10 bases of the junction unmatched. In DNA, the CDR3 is TGTGCCAGCAGCTACGCGGCTAGCGGGAGCTTGGAGACCCAGTACTTC. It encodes CASSYAASGSLETQYF.

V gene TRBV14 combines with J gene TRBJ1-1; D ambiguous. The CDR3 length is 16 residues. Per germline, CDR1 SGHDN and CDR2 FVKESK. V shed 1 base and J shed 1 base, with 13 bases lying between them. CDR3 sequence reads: CASSQGQETPNTEAFF. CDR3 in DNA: TGTGCCAGCAGCCAAGGGCAAGAGACTCCGAACACTGAAGCTTTCTTT.

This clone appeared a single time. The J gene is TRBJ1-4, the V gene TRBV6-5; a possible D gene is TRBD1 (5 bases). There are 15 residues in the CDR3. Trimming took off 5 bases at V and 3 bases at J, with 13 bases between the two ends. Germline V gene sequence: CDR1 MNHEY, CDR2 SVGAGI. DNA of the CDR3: TGTGCCAGCAGTCACGACGGGGGTCCTAATGAAAAACTGTTTTTT. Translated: CASSHDGGPNEKLFF.

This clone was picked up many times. The CDR3 reads CASSSHFTGGRGTGELFF. CDR3 sequence (DNA): TGTGCCAGCAGCTCACACTTTACAGGGGGAAGAGGCACCGGGGAGCTGTTTTTT. V is TRBV7-9 and J is TRBJ2-2; 8 nucleotides align to TRBD1. CDR1 and CDR2 from the germline V gene are SEHNR and FQNEAQ (reference sequence). The CDR3 totals 18 residues. The V gene end was trimmed by 4 bases and the J gene end by 4 bases; junction bases not matched to a gene: 14.